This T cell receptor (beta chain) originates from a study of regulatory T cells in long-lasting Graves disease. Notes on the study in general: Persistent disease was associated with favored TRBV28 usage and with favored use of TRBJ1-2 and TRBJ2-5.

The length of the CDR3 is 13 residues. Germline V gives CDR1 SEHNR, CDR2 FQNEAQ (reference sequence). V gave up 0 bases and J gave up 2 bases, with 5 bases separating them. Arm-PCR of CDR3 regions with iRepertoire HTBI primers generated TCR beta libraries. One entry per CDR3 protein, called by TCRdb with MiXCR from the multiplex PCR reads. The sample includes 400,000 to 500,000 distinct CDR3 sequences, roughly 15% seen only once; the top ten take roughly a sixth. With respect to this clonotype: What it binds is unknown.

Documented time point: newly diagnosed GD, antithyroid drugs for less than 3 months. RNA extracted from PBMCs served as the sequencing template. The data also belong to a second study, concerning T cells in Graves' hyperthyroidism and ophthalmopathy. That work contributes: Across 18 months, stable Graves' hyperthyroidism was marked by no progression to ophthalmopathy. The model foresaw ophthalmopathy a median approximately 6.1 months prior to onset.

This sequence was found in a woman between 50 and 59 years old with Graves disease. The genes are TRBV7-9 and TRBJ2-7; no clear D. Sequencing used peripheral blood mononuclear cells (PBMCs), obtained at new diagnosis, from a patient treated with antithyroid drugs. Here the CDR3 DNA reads TGTGCCAGCAGCTTAGCTTCCACCTACGAGCAGTACTTC. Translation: CASSLASTYEQYF.